This T cell receptor (beta chain) is from a study of OX40 agonist ivuxolimab in advanced cancers. Libraries were prepared by immunoSEQ multiplex PCR; TCRdb keeps only in-frame clonotypes and omits some of them. The table includes roughly 93,000 clones, about 84% detected once. CDR1 is SNHLY and CDR2 is FYNNEI in the germline V gene. The CDR3 length is 14 residues. V lost 8 bases to trimming and J lost 5 bases, with 19 bases between them. The receptor's source is an adult with an advanced solid tumor such as melanoma, head and neck, liver or kidney cancer. V usage is TRBV2 and J usage is TRBJ2-7, with D tentatively TRBD1 (5 bases). This material consisted of CD4+ or CD8+ T cells sorted from blood, taken in a trial of the OX40 agonist ivuxolimab. DNA for the CDR3: TGTGCCAGCGGGTCGGGCAGGGAAAAAGACGAGCAGTACTTC. Protein product: CASGSGREKDEQYF.